The 6 T cell receptor beta chains below all came from one sample that was sequenced in a study of breast tumors, draining lymph nodes, adjacent tissues. TCRdb passed the multiplex PCR reads through MiXCR, listing each CDR3 protein once. The table records some 120,000 distinct CDR3 sequences, less than 25% of them present only once. Axillary draining lymph nodes of breast cancer patients supplied the node samples. The source material was axillary lymph node tissue. These TCRs come from a female donor with breast cancer. Some clones in this sample may be carry-over from other donors' samples.

This clonotype was counted ten times or more. V gene TRBV12-3 or TRBV12-4 combines with J gene TRBJ2-3; 10 bases fit TRBD1. J lost 3 bases, V lost 7 bases, and 4 bases had no gene match. The CDR3 covers 14 residues. The CDR3 DNA reads as TGTGCCAGCACCCTGGGACAGGGGACAGATACGCAGTATTTT. It codes for CASTLGQGTDTQYF.

This clonotype showed up many times. The genes are TRBV15 and TRBJ2-1; the match to TRBD2 covers 9 bases. CDR1 is LNHNV, CDR2 YYDKDF, per germline (reference sequence). Losses at the gene ends were 0 bases for V and 5 bases for J; bases not matched to a gene: 8. The CDR3 has 17 amino acids. The CDR3 bases are TGTGCCACCAGCAGAGATCTTTCTAGCGGGACTAACAATGAGCAGTTCTTC. As protein: CATSRDLSSGTNNEQFF.

A word on this clonotype: A much larger clone lies a single base off, so this may be a read error. The CDR3 does not end in the conserved phenylalanine or tryptophan, so this is likely a read error. The rearrangement links TRBV6-5 to TRBJ2-7, with D uncertain. Germline V gives CDR1 MNHEY, CDR2 SVGAGI. CDR3 length: 11 amino acids. The V end was cut by 4 bases, the J end by 6 bases, with 7 bases between. This CDR3 reads CASSSFGEQYL. CDR3 bases: TGTGCCAGCAGTTCCTTCGGCGAGCAGTACCTC.

This clonotype has at least ten counts. The chain employs TRBV14 and TRBJ2-7; 15 bases are shared with TRBD2. V was pared by 1 base and J by 6 bases, with 4 bases of the junction left unmatched. CDR3 length: 16 residues. Germline-derived CDR1 and CDR2 are SGHDN and FVKESK. Here the CDR3 DNA reads TGTGCCAGCAGCCAAGTATTGGGACTAGCGGGAGGCGAGCAGTACTTC. Protein sequence: CASSQVLGLAGGEQYF.

The table lists this clonotype with many counts. V and J are TRBV6-5 and TRBJ1-6, with no clear D. The CDR3 has 15 amino acids. V lost 6 bases to trimming and J lost 6 bases, with 15 bases between them. Looked up from germline, CDR1 is MNHEY and CDR2 is SVGAGI. The CDR3 reads CASSRNSLSNSPLHF. CDR3 DNA sequence: TGTGCCAGCAGCCGTAACTCCCTATCTAATTCACCCCTCCACTTT.

Concerning this clonotype itself: A much larger clone differs by one base, so this may be a read error. The V and J genes are TRBV27 and TRBJ2-1; D unclear. The V and J ends lost 5 bases and 5 bases respectively, with 10 bases between them. This CDR3 has 13 residues. The germline V gene encodes CDR1 MNHEY and CDR2 SMNVEV (reference sequence). The CDR3 spells CASSPFAHNEQFF. The CDR3 DNA reads as TGTGCCAGCAGTCCCTTCGCCCACAATGAGCAGTTCTTC.